This TCR beta chain was sequenced during a study of technical replicates of blood from a few donors. Trimming at V came to 10 bases and at J to 3 bases, leaving 3 bases not matched to a gene. In germline, CDR1 is MGHDK, CDR2 SYGVNS. The CDR3 has 12 residues. The table came from immunoSEQ multiplex PCR; TCRdb's copy has only in-frame clones and leaves some out. The sample records around 53,000 clones, about 86% being singletons. V gene TRBV25-1 combines with J gene TRBJ1-3, with 7 nucleotides matching TRBD1. The sequenced sample consisted of PBMCs. The source is a human donor in good health. Some clones in this sample may be carry-over from other donors' samples. CDR3 coding DNA: TGTGCCACCGGGACAGATGGAAACACCATATATTTT. Translated, it gives CATGTDGNTIYF.